A single sample gave rise to the 17 T cell receptor beta chains below, sequenced in a study of T-cell reconstitution after alpha-beta-depleted transplantation in children. Unique molecular identifiers were incorporated during preparation of the TCRbeta library. TCRdb fed the PCR reads into MiXCR, producing one record per CDR3 protein. The sample consists of 200,000 to 250,000 distinct CDR3 sequences, about 25% of them appearing once. Here the sequenced sample was PBMCs, taken before TCRalphabeta/CD19-depleted stem cell transplant. These receptors all come from a girl aged 2 to 9 with Fanconi anemia, due to receive a stem cell transplant.

Concerning this clonotype itself: A much larger clone differs from this one at a single base, so this may be a read error. The chain links TRBV3-1 to TRBJ2-5, with 14 bases fitting TRBD2. Germline loops: CDR1 LGHDT, CDR2 YNNKEL (reference sequence). This CDR3 has 16 amino acids. The V gene end was trimmed by 1 base and the J gene end by 2 bases; junction bases not matched to a gene: 0. Written as DNA, the CDR3 is TGTGCCAGCAGCCAAGGACTAGCGGGAGGGCAAGAGACCCAGTACTTC. Translation: CASSQGLAGGQETQYF.

Concerning this clonotype itself: A junction boundary mismatches the germline segment, possibly from a read error. The chain has TRBV7-6 and TRBJ2-2; perhaps TRBD1 as D (6 bases). CDR3 length equals 16 residues. The V gene's germline CDR1 is SGHVS and CDR2 FNYEAQ. The CDR3 region has the DNA TGTGCCAGCAGTTTAGGCAGCAGGGGAAGCACCGGGGAGCTGTTTTTT. As protein: CASSLGSRGSTGELFF.

Ten or more counts support this clonotype. This chain joins TRBV7-2 and TRBJ2-5, with 8 bases matching TRBD2. This CDR3 comprises 14 residues. Looked up from germline, CDR1 is SGHTA and CDR2 is FQGNSA. V lost 4 bases to trimming and J lost 5 bases; unmatched junction nucleotides: 6. DNA of the CDR3: TGTGCCAGCAGCTCGGGACTAGGGGTGGAGACCCAGTACTTC. Its translation is CASSSGLGVETQYF.

This clonotype was seen ten or more times. J is TRBJ1-1 and V is TRBV12-3 or TRBV12-4; no clear D. The ends were cut back, 3 bases at V and 1 base at J, with 12 bases in the middle. The CDR3 runs 15 residues. The CDR3: CASSLSPGPNTEAFF. CDR3 coding DNA: TGTGCCAGCAGTTTGTCTCCAGGACCGAACACTGAAGCTTTCTTT.

The rearrangement links TRBV29-1 to TRBJ2-1; 11 nucleotides agree with TRBD2. The CDR3 runs to 14 residues. The germline V gene has CDR1 SQVTM and CDR2 ANQGSEA. V lost 7 bases, J lost 5 bases, and 7 bases stayed unmatched. The CDR3 sequence: CSGTPGLADNEQFF. Written as DNA, the CDR3 is TGCAGCGGGACACCGGGACTAGCGGACAATGAGCAGTTCTTC.

The V call is TRBV28, the J call TRBJ2-5, with 7 bases identical to TRBD2. The CDR3 is 18 residues long. V lost 1 base, J lost 0 bases, and 11 bases stayed unmatched. CDR1 and CDR2 from the germline V gene are MDHEN and SYDVKM. The CDR3 loop reads CASSLYGPSGQYQETQYF. For the CDR3, the DNA is TGTGCCAGCAGTTTATATGGTCCTAGCGGACAATACCAAGAGACCCAGTACTTC.

This clonotype was detected many times. The chain joins TRBV12-3 or TRBV12-4 to TRBJ2-5, with D tentatively TRBD1 (6 bases). The CDR3 is 16 amino acids. V was pared by 8 bases and J by 1 base, with 20 bases between. The CDR3 DNA is TGTGCCAGCGGGAGATCTTCGACAGGCCCCCAAGAGACCCAGTACTTC. Protein sequence: CASGRSSTGPQETQYF.

This clonotype was seen a handful of times. The chain couples TRBV7-6 to TRBJ2-1; 8 bases align to TRBD2. The CDR3 has 15 amino acids. The germline V gene has CDR1 SGHVS and CDR2 FNYEAQ. After removal of 4 bases from V and 3 bases from J, the junction contained 5 bases not matched to a gene. The CDR3 region is CASSSSSGFYNEQFF. In DNA, the CDR3 is TGTGCCAGCAGCTCATCTAGCGGGTTCTACAATGAGCAGTTCTTC.

This clonotype has a count of ten or more. The chain links TRBV27 to TRBJ2-2; D is ambiguous. Trimming took 3 bases from V and 7 from J, leaving 3 bases between them. Germline V gives CDR1 MNHEY, CDR2 SMNVEV (reference sequence). This CDR3 is 11 amino acids long. The CDR3 is CASSFGGELFF. In DNA form, the CDR3 reads TGTGCCAGCAGTTTTGGCGGGGAGCTGTTTTTT.

The sample holds one count of this clonotype. The chain has TRBV6-1 and TRBJ1-1; D gene unclear. Trimming pared 6 bases from V and 6 bases from J, leaving 17 bases between. The CDR3 is 14 residues long. CDR1 is MNHNS, CDR2 SASEGT, per germline. DNA for the CDR3: TGTGCCAGCAGCACCCTAAAATCGTACGCTGAAGCTTTCTTT. Translating it yields CASSTLKSYAEAFF.

The chain combines TRBV9 with TRBJ1-1; D gene unclear. V was clipped by 5 bases and J by 0 bases, with 17 bases between them. CDR3 length equals 16 residues. CDR1 and CDR2 (germline): SGDLS, YYNGEE. CDR3 region: CASSESGHPLNTEAFF. CDR3 in DNA: TGTGCCAGCAGTGAATCAGGCCACCCTCTGAACACTGAAGCTTTCTTT. The entire variable domain, with the rest obtained from reference TRBV9 and TRBJ1-1, is as follows: DSGVTQTPKHLITATGQRVTLRCSPRSGDLSVYWYQQSLDQGLQFLIQYYNGEERAKGNILERFSAQQFPDLHSELNLSSLELGDSALYFCASSESGHPLNTEAFFGQGTRLTVV.

This clonotype was seen many times. This chain joins TRBV29-1 and TRBJ2-3; TRBD1 agrees at 9 bases. Germline lookup yields CDR1 SQVTM and CDR2 ANQGSEA. The V and J ends lost 7 bases and 5 bases, in that order; junction bases with no gene match: 16. The CDR3 extends over 16 amino acids. In DNA form, the CDR3 reads TGCAGCGGGAGACGAACGAGACAGGGGGTGGGAGATACGCAGTATTTT. Translated, it gives CSGRRTRQGVGDTQYF.

At least ten counts were recorded for this clonotype. V usage is TRBV29-1 and J usage is TRBJ2-7; D gene ambiguous. The germline gives CDR1 SQVTM, CDR2 ANQGSEA. CDR3 length: 11 residues. V was cut by 6 bases and J by 1 base, with 7 bases left in between. DNA for the CDR3: TGCAGCGTCTCCGAATCCTACGAGCAGTACTTC. The encoded protein is CSVSESYEQYF.

This clonotype has a handful of counts. The chain combines TRBV7-9 with TRBJ2-3, with TRBD1 matching over 9 bases. V shed 6 bases and J 4 bases; nucleotides not matched to a gene: 5. The CDR3 has 14 residues. Per germline, CDR1 SEHNR and CDR2 FQNEAQ (reference sequence). The DNA for the CDR3 is TGTGCCAGCAGTTCTACAGGGGGCCCAGATACGCAGTATTTT. Amino acids: CASSSTGGPDTQYF.

This clonotype turned up a few times. V and J are TRBV29-1 and TRBJ1-1; the D gene is possibly TRBD1 (5 bases). The CDR3 consists of 14 residues. Germline loops: CDR1 SQVTM, CDR2 ANQGSEA. Trimming left V 4 bases short and J 0 bases short, with 12 bases between. The CDR3 loop is CSVVDSAMNTEAFF. The CDR3 coding sequence is TGCAGCGTTGTTGACAGTGCAATGAACACTGAAGCTTTCTTT.

CDR3 sequence (DNA): TGTGCCAGCAGCTTCTTAGCGGGAGCCCACTACAATGAGCAGTTCTTC. It codes for CASSFLAGAHYNEQFF. This chain uses TRBV7-2 with TRBJ2-1, with TRBD2 matching over 9 bases. The germline gives CDR1 SGHTA, CDR2 FQGNSA. The CDR3 runs 16 residues. The junction had 6 bases not matched to a gene; V was cut back by 3 bases and J by 3 bases. The full variable domain, completed using reference TRBV7-2 and TRBJ2-1, is GAGVSQSPSNKVTEKGKDVELRCDPISGHTALYWYRQSLGQGLEFLIYFQGNSAPDKSGLPSDRFSAERTGGSVSTLTIQRTQQEDSAVYLCASSFLAGAHYNEQFFGPGTRLTVL.

This clonotype was detected a few times. The CDR3 loop reads CSASDESSYEQYF. The CDR3 DNA follows: TGCAGTGCTAGTGATGAGAGCTCCTACGAGCAGTACTTC. The genes are TRBV20-1 and TRBJ2-7; D not certain. Germline CDR1 DFQATT, CDR2 SNEGSKA (reference sequence). V was trimmed by 3 bases and J by 0 bases, leaving 9 bases between them. This CDR3 contains 13 residues.